The next 23 T cell receptor beta chains were all read from a single sample in a study of T cell changes during pregnancy in multiple sclerosis. The method was immunoSEQ multiplex PCR; TCRdb's version includes in-frame clones alone and lacks a portion of them. The table has about 21,000 clones, about 88% seen once. Sequenced material: CD8+ T cells from peripheral blood mononuclear cells, taken in the third trimester of pregnancy. Receptor source: a female donor in good health, enrolled as a control in a pregnancy study.

This chain connects TRBV11-1 to TRBJ2-7; no definite D call. Trimming removed 3 bases at V and 3 bases at J, with 9 bases between. Germline CDR1 is SGHAT and CDR2 is FQDESV (reference sequence). The length of the CDR3 is 13 residues. This chain's CDR3 is CASSFWPYYEQYF. The CDR3 bases are TGTGCCAGCAGCTTCTGGCCGTACTACGAGCAGTACTTC.

V is TRBV4-1 and J is TRBJ2-3, with 7 bases matching TRBD2. The CDR3 is 16 amino acids. J was trimmed by 4 bases and V by 4 bases; bases with no gene match: 11. CDR1 is MGHRA and CDR2 is YSYEKL in the germline V gene. The CDR3 protein is CASSPQAGRESDTQYF. The CDR3 DNA reads TGCGCCAGCAGCCCCCAGGCGGGGAGGGAATCAGATACGCAGTATTTT.

This chain joins TRBV5-4 and TRBJ2-7; tentatively, D is TRBD2 (6 bases). Germline V gene sequence: CDR1 SGHNT, CDR2 YYREEE (reference sequence). The CDR3 is 17 amino acids. With 3 bases removed from V and 2 bases from J, the gap between germline ends came to 21 bases. The chain's CDR3 is CASSSGRGMGSTYEQYF. The CDR3 DNA sequence: TGTGCCAGCAGCTCAGGCCGGGGGATGGGGTCCACCTACGAGCAGTACTTC.

By share, this clone ranks as medium-sized. The genes are TRBV10-3 and TRBJ1-2, with 7 bases that match TRBD1. Germline CDR1 ENHRY, CDR2 SYGVKD. Trimming removed 0 bases from V and 4 bases from J; junction bases left unmatched: 11. The CDR3 sequence is 17 residues long. The DNA for the CDR3 is TGTGCCATCAGTGAGTCGAAATTAGAACAGGGGCTCTATGGCTACACCTTC. Protein product: CAISESKLEQGLYGYTF.

The rearrangement uses TRBV19 and TRBJ1-1; 7 nucleotides line up with TRBD1. After removal of 6 bases from V and 2 bases from J, the junction contained 6 bases not matched to a gene. Germline lookup yields CDR1 LNHDA and CDR2 SQIVND (reference sequence). The CDR3 contains 14 residues. CDR3 sequence: CASRPRDSNTEAFF. Here the CDR3 DNA reads TGTGCCAGTAGGCCCCGGGACAGCAACACTGAAGCTTTCTTT.

The CDR3 nucleotides read TGTGCCAGCTGCGGGAGTATGTCGACAGATACGCAGTATTTT. Protein sequence: CASCGSMSTDTQYF. The chain couples TRBV28 to TRBJ2-3, with 7 nucleotides matching TRBD2. Trimming took 8 bases from V and 3 from J; bases not matched to a gene: 8. CDR1 and CDR2 (germline): MDHEN, SYDVKM. The CDR3 is 14 residues long. Full variable domain (outside the CDR3, taken from reference TRBV28 and TRBJ2-3): DVKVTQSSRYLVKRTGEKVFLECVQDMDHENMFWYRQDPGLGLRLIYFSYDVKMKEKGDIPEGYSVSREKKERFSLILESASTNQTSMYLCASCGSMSTDTQYFGPGTRLTVL.

This sequence joins TRBV7-8 and TRBJ2-4; D is undetermined. The CDR3 has 16 residues. The germline V gene has CDR1 SGHVS and CDR2 FQNEAQ. V was cut by 3 bases and J by 1 base, with 13 bases left in between. The CDR3 region has the DNA TGTGCCAGCAGCTTCCCCTCCCACTTGGCCAAAAACATTCAGTACTTC. Translation gives CASSFPSHLAKNIQYF.

The chain couples TRBV5-6 to TRBJ2-1; possibly TRBD2 for D (5 bases). CDR3 length: 15 amino acids. The germline V and J ends were trimmed by 3 bases and 5 bases, with 15 bases remaining between them. The germline V gene encodes CDR1 SGHDT and CDR2 YYEEEE. CDR3 DNA sequence: TGTGCCAGCAGCTGGAAAAGCGGAAACGACAATGAGCAGTTCTTC. It encodes CASSWKSGNDNEQFF.

Notes on this clone: This may arise from a read error, as a much more abundant clone is one base away. The chain employs TRBV7-2 and TRBJ2-5; tentative D call: TRBD2 (5 bases). The V and J ends lost 5 bases and 4 bases respectively, with 11 bases between them. The CDR3 runs to 13 residues. Germline CDR1 and CDR2: SGHTA and FQGNSA. As DNA, the CDR3 is TGTGCCAGCAGCGACTACCCTCGAGAGACCCAGTACTTC. Residues: CASSDYPRETQYF. Variable domain in full (rest from reference TRBV7-2 and TRBJ2-5): GAGVSQSPSNKVTEKGKDVELRCDPISGHTALYWYRQSLGQGLEFLIYFQGNSAPDKSGLPSDRFSAERTGGSVSTLTIQRTQQEDSAVYLCASSDYPRETQYFGPGTRLLVL.

This chain joins TRBV12-5 and TRBJ1-2; D is unclear. Trimming left V 5 bases short and J 8 bases short, with 21 bases between. The germline CDR1 and CDR2 sequences are LGHNT and FRNRAP. This CDR3 comprises 15 residues. DNA of the CDR3: TGTGCTAGTGGTCCTCCGTCCCAGAGCCTCGGGGGCTACACCTTC. Translated: CASGPPSQSLGGYTF.

The rearrangement uses TRBV15 and TRBJ1-5; 7 bases fit TRBD1. The CDR3 has 15 residues. The germline gives CDR1 LNHNV, CDR2 YYDKDF (reference sequence). The trim removed 0 bases at V and 6 bases at J, leaving 5 bases unmatched. The CDR3 reads CATSREEGAVQPQHF. The DNA for the CDR3 is TGTGCCACCAGCAGAGAAGAGGGGGCAGTTCAGCCCCAGCATTTT.

This rearrangement joins TRBV7-9 to TRBJ2-1, with 8 bases matching TRBD2. CDR1 is SEHNR, CDR2 FQNEAQ, per germline (reference sequence). This CDR3 is built from 15 residues. V lost 2 bases to trimming and J lost 6 bases; unmatched junction nucleotides: 6. As DNA, the CDR3 is TGTGCCAGCAGCTTACGTGGCGGGGGGATCAATGAGCAGTTCTTC. This codes for CASSLRGGGINEQFF.

Only one count was recorded for this clone. The chain links TRBV5-6 to TRBJ2-1; TRBD2 matches 8 bases. J was trimmed by 2 bases and V by 3 bases; bases with no gene match: 10. The CDR3 loop spans 17 amino acids. Per the germline V gene, CDR1 is SGHDT and CDR2 is YYEEEE. CDR3 in amino acids: CASSSGRSGRTYNEQFF. CDR3 nucleotide sequence: TGTGCCAGCAGCTCTGGGAGGAGCGGGAGAACCTACAATGAGCAGTTCTTC.

The CDR3 region has the DNA TGTGCCAGCAGTTCACAGGGTTGGTACGAGCAGTACTTC. It is translated as CASSSQGWYEQYF. The chain carries TRBV27 and TRBJ2-7; a possible D gene is TRBD1 (6 bases). Trimming shortened V by 4 bases and J by 4 bases, and 11 bases separated the two germline ends. CDR1 is MNHEY, CDR2 SMNVEV, per germline (reference sequence). There are 13 residues in the CDR3.

Regarding this clone: The junction shows a germline mismatch at one end, possibly a read error. The chain employs TRBV29-1 and TRBJ2-1, with TRBD2 identical over 10 bases. This CDR3 is built from 16 residues. Per the germline V gene, CDR1 is SQVTM and CDR2 is ANQGSEA. In DNA, the CDR3 is TGCGGCGTTGTAGGTGAGCGGGAGGGCCGACACAATGAGCAGTTCTTC. Translation: CGVVGEREGRHNEQFF.

The table lists this clone with a count of one. V and J are TRBV9 and TRBJ2-2; tentative D call: TRBD2 (6 bases). CDR1 and CDR2 from the germline V gene are SGDLS and YYNGEE. V lost 4 bases, J lost 9 bases, and 19 bases lay in between. CDR3 length: 15 amino acids. CDR3 coding DNA: TGTGCCAGCAGCCCCGCCGCTAGCGAGTCCAGGGAGCTGTTTTTT. Its translation is CASSPAASESRELFF. Based on the CDR3 plus reference TRBV9 and TRBJ2-2, the full variable domain is DSGVTQTPKHLITATGQRVTLRCSPRSGDLSVYWYQQSLDQGLQFLIQYYNGEERAKGNILERFSAQQFPDLHSELNLSSLELGDSALYFCASSPAASESRELFFGEGSRLTVL.

V gene TRBV28 combines with J gene TRBJ2-7, with a weak D call TRBD2 (5 bases). The CDR3 loop spans 14 amino acids. CDR1 and CDR2 from the germline V gene are MDHEN and SYDVKM. The V end was cut by 2 bases, the J end by 5 bases, with 13 bases between. The chain's CDR3 is CASSLRDPVDEQYF. The CDR3 nucleotides are TGTGCCAGCAGTTTACGGGATCCCGTCGACGAGCAGTACTTC.

V gene TRBV27 combines with J gene TRBJ2-7, with 7 bases identical to TRBD1. V was clipped by 6 bases and J by 3 bases; unmatched bases: 2. The CDR3 consists of 12 residues. Germline V gene sequence: CDR1 MNHEY, CDR2 SMNVEV (reference sequence). The CDR3 DNA follows: TGTGCCAGCAGCCGGGACAGCTACGAGCAGTACTTC. Residues: CASSRDSYEQYF.

The V gene is TRBV5-1, the J gene TRBJ2-1; 12 nucleotides line up with TRBD2. V gave up 4 bases and J gave up 6 bases; unmatched junction bases: 5. In germline, CDR1 is SGHRS, CDR2 YFSETQ. This CDR3 spans 15 amino acids. The CDR3 region has the DNA TGCGCCAGCAGCCCTAGCGGGGGGGCTGGCAATGAGCAGTTCTTC. Its protein product is CASSPSGGAGNEQFF.

This clone has only a few counts. V and J are TRBV2 and TRBJ2-2, with TRBD2 matching over 7 bases. The germline CDR1 and CDR2 sequences are SNHLY and FYNNEI. This CDR3 comprises 14 residues. Germline trimming cut 6 bases from V and 6 bases from J; bases unmatched to any gene: 7. The DNA of the CDR3 is TGTGCCAGCAGCTCCACTAGCGAGGCCGGGGAGCTGTTTTTT. Translating gives CASSSTSEAGELFF.

The chain employs TRBV9 and TRBJ2-1, with TRBD1 as a possible D gene (5 bases). V lost 4 bases, J lost 5 bases, and 16 bases lay in between. The CDR3 totals 15 residues. In germline, CDR1 is SGDLS, CDR2 YYNGEE. CDR3 coding DNA: TGTGCCAGCAGCCCTCAAGTGGGGCGAGACAATGAGCAGTTCTTC. Translation: CASSPQVGRDNEQFF.

The chain joins TRBV6-5 to TRBJ2-5; D remains ambiguous. V was shortened by 3 bases and J by 0 bases, with 5 bases between the two germline ends. CDR1 and CDR2 (germline): MNHEY, SVGAGI. The CDR3 has 13 residues. The CDR3 DNA is TGTGCCAGCAGTTATAACAACCAAGAGACCCAGTACTTC. Protein product: CASSYNNQETQYF.

The chain employs TRBV9 and TRBJ2-5, with 9 bases matching TRBD1. V was clipped by 0 bases and J by 4 bases; unmatched bases: 10. There are 17 residues in the CDR3. Germline V lookup: CDR1 SGDLS, CDR2 YYNGEE. The CDR3 DNA is TGTGCCAGCAGCGTAGTTGCGGGACAGGGTGGTGCAGAGACCCAGTACTTC. Encoded protein: CASSVVAGQGGAETQYF.